This TCR beta chain comes out of a study of OX40 agonist ivuxolimab in advanced cancers. In the study overall: Ivuxolimab is an agonistic anti-OX40 (CD134) antibody, and patients were treated with it. Partial responses were seen in three patients, one with hepatocellular carcinoma and two with cutaneous melanoma.

A remark on this clone: The antigen remains undetermined.

Findings and caveats of the study: The 0.1-3.0 mg/kg partial responders had among the lowest clonal expansion.

The data were produced by immunoSEQ multiplex PCR, yet TCRdb's version contains in-frame clones alone and is incomplete. The sample shows about 84,000 clones, approximately 84% of them seen only once. The V end was cut by 8 bases, the J end by 4 bases, with 9 bases between. The CDR3 contains 12 residues. Germline-derived CDR1 and CDR2 are LNHNV and YYDKDF (reference sequence). This sequence joins TRBV15 and TRBJ1-3; D perhaps matches TRBD1 (6 bases). The receptor was isolated from an adult with an advanced solid tumor such as melanoma, head and neck, liver or kidney cancer. The material sequenced was CD4+ or CD8+ T cells sorted from blood, taken in a trial of the OX40 agonist ivuxolimab. The CDR3 reads CATGGSGNTIYF. CDR3 DNA: TGTGCCACCGGGGGCTCCGGAAACACCATATATTTT.